The next 8 T cell receptor beta chains were all read from a single sample in a study of shared clonotypes between healthy human individuals. The method was immunoSEQ multiplex PCR; TCRdb's version includes in-frame clones alone and lacks a portion of them. The sample gives over a million clones, 70% to 80% of which show up once; approximately 1.5% is in the top ten. The sequenced material came from memory CD4+ T cells sorted from blood. As to subset: CD45RA-negative fraction. These receptors originate from a young man in good health.

This chain joins TRBV5-4 and TRBJ2-3; weak D call: TRBD1 (5 bases). Germline V lookup: CDR1 SGHNT, CDR2 YYREEE (reference sequence). V lost 1 base and J lost 3, with 15 bases in between. This CDR3 has 16 residues. The DNA for the CDR3 is TGTGCCAGCAGCTTGTATCGCAGGGCCGGAACAGATACGCAGTATTTT. Translation: CASSLYRRAGTDTQYF.

The rearrangement links TRBV21-1 to TRBJ2-7. TRBV21-1 is termed a pseudogene. CDR3 length: 14 amino acids. In DNA, the CDR3 is TGTGCCAGCAGCAAAGAGAGGGGCTACTACGAGCAGTACTTC. This encodes CASSKERGYYEQYF.

This sequence joins TRBV18 and TRBJ2-7; a possible D gene is TRBD2 (6 bases). Germline CDR1 reads KGHSH; CDR2 reads LQKENI. The CDR3 has 18 amino acids. Deletions cut 4 bases from V and 5 bases from J, with 27 bases between. The CDR3 here is CASSQAPTGGAANHEQYF. The CDR3 DNA reads as TGTGCCAGCTCACAAGCCCCCACCGGAGGGGCCGCGAATCACGAGCAGTACTTC.

Points on this clone: In the same sample, other DNA sequences code for this CDR3. The chain recombines TRBV30 with TRBJ2-5, with D perhaps TRBD1 or TRBD2 (5 bases each). The CDR3 has 11 amino acids. V was shortened by 7 bases and J by 4 bases, with 10 bases between the two germline ends. Germline V gene data show CDR1 as GTSNPN and CDR2 as SVGIG (reference sequence). CDR3 protein: CALTGRETQYF. The CDR3 DNA follows: TGTGCCTTGACGGGGCGAGAGACCCAGTACTTC.

This chain uses TRBV7-9 with TRBJ2-7; D unresolved. From germline, CDR1 is SEHNR and CDR2 FQNEAQ (reference sequence). This CDR3 is built from 14 residues. V was cut by 1 base and J by 1 base, with 8 bases left in between. CDR3 loop: CASSLDLESYEQYF. The CDR3, as DNA: TGTGCCAGCAGCTTAGACTTAGAATCCTACGAGCAGTACTTC.

Only a few counts were recorded for this clone. The chain uses TRBV30 and TRBJ1-1; the D is unclear. Germline V gene sequence: CDR1 GTSNPN, CDR2 SVGIG (reference sequence). The CDR3 contains 11 residues. V gave up 4 bases and J gave up 3 bases, with 6 bases separating them. The CDR3 spells CAWIVHTEAFF. CDR3 nucleotides: TGTGCCTGGATTGTTCACACTGAAGCTTTCTTT.

Of note for this clone: Different DNA sequences within this sample yield the same CDR3. For the CDR3, the DNA is TGTGCCAGCAGCTTAGGGAAAGAGACCCAGTACTTC. This translates into CASSLGKETQYF. The chain is built from TRBV7-2 and TRBJ2-5; D remains ambiguous. CDR3 length: 12 amino acids. V lost 1 base to trimming and J lost 3 bases, with 3 bases between them. Germline V gives CDR1 SGHTA, CDR2 FQGNSA.

The CDR3 bases are TGTGCCAGTAGTTTTCGGGAGAGGGCCAAAAACATTCAGTACTTC. Amino acids: CASSFRERAKNIQYF. The chain has TRBV19 and TRBJ2-4; D is perhaps TRBD2 (6 bases). CDR3 size: 15 residues. Germline CDR1 is LNHDA and CDR2 is SQIVND (reference sequence). V lost 5 bases and J 1 base, leaving 12 bases between the germline ends.